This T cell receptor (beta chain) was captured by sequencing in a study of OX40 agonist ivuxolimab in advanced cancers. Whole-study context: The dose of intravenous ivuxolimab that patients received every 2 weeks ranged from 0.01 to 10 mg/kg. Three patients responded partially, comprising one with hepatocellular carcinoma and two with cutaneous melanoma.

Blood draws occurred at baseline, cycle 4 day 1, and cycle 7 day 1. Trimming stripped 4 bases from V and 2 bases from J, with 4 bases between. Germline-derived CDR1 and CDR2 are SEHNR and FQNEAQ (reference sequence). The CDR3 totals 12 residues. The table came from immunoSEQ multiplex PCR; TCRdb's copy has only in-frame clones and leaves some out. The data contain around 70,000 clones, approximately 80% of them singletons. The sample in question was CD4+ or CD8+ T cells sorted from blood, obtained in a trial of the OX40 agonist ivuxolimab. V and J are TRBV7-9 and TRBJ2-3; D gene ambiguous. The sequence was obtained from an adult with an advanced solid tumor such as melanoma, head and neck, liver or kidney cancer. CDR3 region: CASSWATDTQYF. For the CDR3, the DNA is TGTGCCAGCAGCTGGGCCACAGATACGCAGTATTTT.